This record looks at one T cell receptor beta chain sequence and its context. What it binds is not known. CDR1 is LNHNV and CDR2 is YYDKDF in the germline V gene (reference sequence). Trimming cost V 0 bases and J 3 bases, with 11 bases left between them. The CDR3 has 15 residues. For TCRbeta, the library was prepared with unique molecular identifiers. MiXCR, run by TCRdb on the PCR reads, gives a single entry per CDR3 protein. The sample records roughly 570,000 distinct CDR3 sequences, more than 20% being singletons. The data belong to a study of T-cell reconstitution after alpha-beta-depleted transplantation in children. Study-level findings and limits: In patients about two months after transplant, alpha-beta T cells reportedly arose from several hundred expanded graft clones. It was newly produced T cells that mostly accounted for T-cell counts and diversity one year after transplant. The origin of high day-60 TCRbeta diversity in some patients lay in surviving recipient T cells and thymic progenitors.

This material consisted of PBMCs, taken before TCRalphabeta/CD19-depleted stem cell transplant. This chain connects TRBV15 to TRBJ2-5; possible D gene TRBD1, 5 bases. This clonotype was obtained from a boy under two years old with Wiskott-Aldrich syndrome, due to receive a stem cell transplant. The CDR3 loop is CATSRDLRGKETQYF. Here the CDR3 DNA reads TGTGCCACCAGCAGAGATCTTAGGGGAAAAGAGACCCAGTACTTC. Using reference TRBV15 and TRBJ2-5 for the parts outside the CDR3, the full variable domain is DAMVIQNPRYQVTQFGKPVTLSCSQTLNHNVMYWYQQKSSQAPKLLFHYYDKDFNNEADTPDNFQSRRPNTSFCFLDIRSPGLGDTAMYLCATSRDLRGKETQYFGPGTRLLVL.